The clone carrying this T cell receptor (beta chain) was found many times. The antigen remains undetermined. 5'-RACE, quantitative and with molecular barcodes, yielded the TCR beta libraries. TCRdb re-called the 5' RACE reads through MiXCR, storing one row per CDR3 protein. The sample lists about 440,000 distinct CDR3 sequences, 17% occurring once. This entry is derived from a study of CD8 T cells in ankylosing spondylitis. Notes on the study in general: In the blood and synovial fluid of reactive arthritis, some motif variants had been previously reported. Within ankylosing spondylitis blood, a TCR beta motif made up of seven to nine highly homologous variants appeared to be characteristic. Disease-linked clones proved CD8+ and comparatively uncommon in peripheral blood. Disease-associated clones were reportedly significantly overrepresented in matched ankylosing spondylitis synovial fluid.

The CDR3 loop spans 12 amino acids. V shed 6 bases, J shed 0 bases, and the junction held 2 bases outside the gene matches. From germline, CDR1 is DFQATT and CDR2 SNEGSKA (reference sequence). The TCR originated in a male donor with ankylosing spondylitis. The gene calls are TRBV20-1 and TRBJ2-7, with 7 bases lining up with TRBD1. Sequencing was carried out using blood, either unsorted or a sorted T cell fraction (not recorded which). The CDR3 bases are TGCAGTGCCGCAGGGGGCTCCTACGAGCAGTACTTC. Translated, it gives CSAAGGSYEQYF.